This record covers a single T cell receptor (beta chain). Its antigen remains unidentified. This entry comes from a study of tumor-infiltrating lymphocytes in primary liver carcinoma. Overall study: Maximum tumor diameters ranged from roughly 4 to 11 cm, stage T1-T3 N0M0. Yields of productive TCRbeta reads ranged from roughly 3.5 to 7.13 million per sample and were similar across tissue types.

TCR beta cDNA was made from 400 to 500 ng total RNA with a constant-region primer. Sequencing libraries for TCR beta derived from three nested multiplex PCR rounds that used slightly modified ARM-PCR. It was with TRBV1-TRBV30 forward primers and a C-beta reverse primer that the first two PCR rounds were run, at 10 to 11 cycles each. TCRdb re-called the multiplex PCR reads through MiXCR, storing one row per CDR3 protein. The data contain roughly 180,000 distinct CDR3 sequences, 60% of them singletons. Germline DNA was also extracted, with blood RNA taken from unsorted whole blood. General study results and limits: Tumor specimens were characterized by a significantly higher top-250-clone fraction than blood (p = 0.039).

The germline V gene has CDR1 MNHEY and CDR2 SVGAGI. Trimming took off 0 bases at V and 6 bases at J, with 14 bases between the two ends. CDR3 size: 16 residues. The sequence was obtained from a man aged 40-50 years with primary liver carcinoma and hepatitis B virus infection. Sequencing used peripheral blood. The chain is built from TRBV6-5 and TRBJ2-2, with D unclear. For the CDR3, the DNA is TGTGCCAGCAGTTACTCGCCGGGCCTTGGGTCCGGGGAGCTGTTTTTT. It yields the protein CASSYSPGLGSGELFF.